What follows describes a single T cell receptor beta chain. The antigen is undetermined. The sample is drawn from a study of identical twins. Findings and limits, study-wide: The models systematically underestimated how much out-of-frame TCR alpha was shared in monozygotic twins. Zero-insertion analyses might be partly confounded by invariant T cells like MAIT and iNKT. Whereas memory repertoires showed no such difference, abundant cord blood beta clonotypes carried fewer insertions.

TCRdb itself ran the 5' RACE reads through MiXCR, one entry per CDR3 protein. The table shows about 720,000 distinct CDR3 sequences, with 18% occurring only once. There are 14 residues in the CDR3. V shed 10 bases and J shed 5 bases, with 21 bases lying between them. Per the germline V gene, CDR1 is MNHNS and CDR2 is SASEGT. The same data also contributed to another study, on T cells expressing NK-cell markers. From that report: An anti-gamma-delta TCR antibody restricted sorting to alpha-beta TCR T cells in several experiments.

The sample consisted of PBMCs. This sequence was found in a woman aged 18 to 35 in good health. The V call is TRBV6-1, the J call TRBJ2-7; D unclear. In DNA form, the CDR3 reads TGTGCCACCGAAGAACTTGCGCACCTTAACGAGCAGTACTTC. This sequence encodes CATEELAHLNEQYF.